This section outlines one T cell receptor beta chain sequence together with its context. This record comes from a study of blood T cell repertoires in COVID-19. At the level of the study: Acute-phase and convalescent COVID-19 samples originated in the United States, Italy and Spain. Sources were T cells, B-cell-depleted T cells, or PBMCs; the material itself was cDNA or gDNA.

Under the authors' procedure: Reference gene primers were amplified, and this amplification served to estimate nucleated cell counts. Generated by immunoSEQ multiplex PCR, the TCRdb table keeps only in-frame clones and is missing some. D and trimming come from the DNA, and the V and J calls and clone size come from that table. The data contain 130,000 to 150,000 clones, around four fifths of them singletons. The CDR3 contains 15 residues. Germline V CDR1 and CDR2: MDHEN, SYDVKM. Trimming left V 5 bases short and J 3 bases short, with 13 bases between. The rearrangement joins TRBV28 to TRBJ1-4; the D is unclear. This receptor was taken from a human donor in a cohort sampled during active COVID-19. Sequencing was done on a sample of peripheral blood. The CDR3 loop reads CASSNPRKANEKLFF. The CDR3 DNA reads TGTGCCAGCAGTAATCCTAGGAAAGCTAATGAAAAACTGTTTTTT. The complete variable domain, with remaining parts taken from reference TRBV28 and TRBJ1-4, reads DVKVTQSSRYLVKRTGEKVFLECVQDMDHENMFWYRQDPGLGLRLIYFSYDVKMKEKGDIPEGYSVSREKKERFSLILESASTNQTSMYLCASSNPRKANEKLFFGSGTQLSVL.